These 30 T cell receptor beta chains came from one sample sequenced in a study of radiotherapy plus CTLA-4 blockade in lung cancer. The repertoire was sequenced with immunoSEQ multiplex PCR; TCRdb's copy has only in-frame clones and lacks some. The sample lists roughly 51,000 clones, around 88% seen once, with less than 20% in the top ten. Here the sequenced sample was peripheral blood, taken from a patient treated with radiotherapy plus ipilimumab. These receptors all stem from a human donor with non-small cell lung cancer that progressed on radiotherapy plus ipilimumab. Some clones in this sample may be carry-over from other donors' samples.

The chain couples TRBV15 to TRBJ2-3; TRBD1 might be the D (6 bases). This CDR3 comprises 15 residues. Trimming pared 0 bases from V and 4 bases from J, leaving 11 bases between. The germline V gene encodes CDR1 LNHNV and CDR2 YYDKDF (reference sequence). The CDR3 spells CATSRDQDSADTQYF. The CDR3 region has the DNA TGTGCCACCAGCAGAGATCAGGACAGCGCAGATACGCAGTATTTT.

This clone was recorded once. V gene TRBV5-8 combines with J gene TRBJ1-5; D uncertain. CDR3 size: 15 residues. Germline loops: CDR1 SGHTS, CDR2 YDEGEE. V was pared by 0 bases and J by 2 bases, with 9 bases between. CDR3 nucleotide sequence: TGTGCCAGCAGCTTGGGAGGGAACGGCAATCAGCCCCAGCATTTT. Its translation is CASSLGGNGNQPQHF.

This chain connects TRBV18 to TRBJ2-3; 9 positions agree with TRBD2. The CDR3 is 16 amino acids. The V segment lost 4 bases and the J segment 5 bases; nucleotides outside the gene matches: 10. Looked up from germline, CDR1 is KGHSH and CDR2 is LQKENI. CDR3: CASSLGSLAGIDTQYF. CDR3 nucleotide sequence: TGTGCCAGCTCACTGGGCAGCCTAGCGGGGATAGATACGCAGTATTTT.

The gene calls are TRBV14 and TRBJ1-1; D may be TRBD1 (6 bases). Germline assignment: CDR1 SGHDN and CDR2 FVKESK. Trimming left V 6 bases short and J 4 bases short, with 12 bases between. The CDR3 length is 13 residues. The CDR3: CASRTTGFTEAFF. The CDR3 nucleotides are TGTGCCAGCAGAACCACAGGGTTCACTGAAGCTTTCTTT.

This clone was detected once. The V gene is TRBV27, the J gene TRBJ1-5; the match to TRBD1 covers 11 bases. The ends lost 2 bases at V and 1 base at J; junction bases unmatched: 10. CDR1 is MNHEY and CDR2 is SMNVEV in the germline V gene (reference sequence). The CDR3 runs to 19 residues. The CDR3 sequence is CASSLVGTGGSTSNQPQHF. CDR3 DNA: TGTGCCAGCAGTTTAGTCGGGACAGGGGGAAGTACGAGCAATCAGCCCCAGCATTTT.

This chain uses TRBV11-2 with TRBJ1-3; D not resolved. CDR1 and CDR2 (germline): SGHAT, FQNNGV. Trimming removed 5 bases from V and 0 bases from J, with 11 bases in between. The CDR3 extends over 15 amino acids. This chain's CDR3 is CASSLGRSSGNTIYF. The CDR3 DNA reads TGTGCCAGCAGCCTAGGGAGATCCTCTGGAAACACCATATATTTT. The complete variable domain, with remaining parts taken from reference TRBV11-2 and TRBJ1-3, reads EAGVAQSPRYKIIEKRQSVAFWCNPISGHATLYWYQQILGQGPKLLIQFQNNGVVDDSQLPKDRFSAERLKGVDSTLKIQPAKLEDSAVYLCASSLGRSSGNTIYFGEGSWLTVV.

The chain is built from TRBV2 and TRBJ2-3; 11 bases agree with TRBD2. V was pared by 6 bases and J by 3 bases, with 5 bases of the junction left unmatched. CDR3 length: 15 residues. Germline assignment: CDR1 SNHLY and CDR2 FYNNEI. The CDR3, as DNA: TGTGCCAGCAGACCCCTAGCGGGAGGAACAGATACGCAGTATTTT. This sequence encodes CASRPLAGGTDTQYF. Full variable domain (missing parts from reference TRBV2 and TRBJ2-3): EPEVTQTPSHQVTQMGQEVILRCVPISNHLYFYWYRQILGQKVEFLVSFYNNEISEKSEIFDDQFSVERPDGSNFTLKIRSTKLEDSAMYFCASRPLAGGTDTQYFGPGTRLTVL.

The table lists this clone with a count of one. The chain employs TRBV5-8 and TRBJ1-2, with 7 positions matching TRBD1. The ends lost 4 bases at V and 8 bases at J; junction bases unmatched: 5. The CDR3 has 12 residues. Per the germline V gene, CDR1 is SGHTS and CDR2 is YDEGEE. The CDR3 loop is CASSLRQGGYTF. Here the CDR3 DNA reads TGTGCCAGCAGCCTCCGACAGGGCGGCTACACCTTC.

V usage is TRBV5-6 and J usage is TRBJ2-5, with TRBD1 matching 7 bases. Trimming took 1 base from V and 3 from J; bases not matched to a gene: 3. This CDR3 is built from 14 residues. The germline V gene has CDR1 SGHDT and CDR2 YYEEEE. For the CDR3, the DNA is TGTGCCAGCAGCTTGCGGGACAGCGAAGAGACCCAGTACTTC. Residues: CASSLRDSEETQYF.

The DNA of the CDR3 is TGTGCCAGCAGCTTGACAGGGGGCGCGAGTGAAAAACTGTTTTTT. Its translation: CASSLTGGASEKLFF. This rearrangement joins TRBV5-6 to TRBJ1-4, with 9 bases aligning to TRBD1. The CDR3 is 15 residues long. V shed 1 base and J 7 bases; nucleotides not matched to a gene: 5. Germline CDR1 and CDR2: SGHDT and YYEEEE.

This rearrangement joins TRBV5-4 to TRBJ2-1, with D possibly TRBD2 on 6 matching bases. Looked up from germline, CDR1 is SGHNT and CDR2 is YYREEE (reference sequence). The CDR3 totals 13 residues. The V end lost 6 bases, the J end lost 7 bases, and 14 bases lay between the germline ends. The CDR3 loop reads CASKSGLQNEQFF. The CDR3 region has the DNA TGTGCCAGCAAATCGGGACTCCAAAATGAGCAGTTCTTC.

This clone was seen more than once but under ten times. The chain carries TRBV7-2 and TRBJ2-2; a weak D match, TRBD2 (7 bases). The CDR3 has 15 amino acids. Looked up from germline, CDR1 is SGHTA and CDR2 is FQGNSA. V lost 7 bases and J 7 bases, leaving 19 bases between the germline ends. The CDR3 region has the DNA TGTGCCAGCATCCTTTTAGGGGGGGCAGTCGGGGAGCTGTTTTTT. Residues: CASILLGGAVGELFF.

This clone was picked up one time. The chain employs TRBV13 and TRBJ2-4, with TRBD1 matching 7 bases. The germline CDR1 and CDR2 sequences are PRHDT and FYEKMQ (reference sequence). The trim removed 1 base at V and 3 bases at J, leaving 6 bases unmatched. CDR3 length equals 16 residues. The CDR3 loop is CASSLEQGNYKNIQYF. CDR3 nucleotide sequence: TGTGCCAGCAGCTTAGAACAGGGGAATTACAAAAACATTCAGTACTTC.

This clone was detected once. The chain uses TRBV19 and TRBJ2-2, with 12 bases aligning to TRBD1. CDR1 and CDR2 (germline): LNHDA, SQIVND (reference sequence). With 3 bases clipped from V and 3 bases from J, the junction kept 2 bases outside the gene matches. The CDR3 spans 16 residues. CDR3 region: CASSMGDRGHTGELFF. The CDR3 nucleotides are TGTGCCAGTAGTATGGGGGACAGGGGGCACACCGGGGAGCTGTTTTTT.

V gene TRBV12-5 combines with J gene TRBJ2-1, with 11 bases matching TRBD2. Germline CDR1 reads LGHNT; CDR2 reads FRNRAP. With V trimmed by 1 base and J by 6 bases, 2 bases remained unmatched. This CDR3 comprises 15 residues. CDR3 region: CASGLGLAGFNEQFF. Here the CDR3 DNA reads TGTGCTAGTGGTTTGGGACTAGCGGGATTCAATGAGCAGTTCTTC.

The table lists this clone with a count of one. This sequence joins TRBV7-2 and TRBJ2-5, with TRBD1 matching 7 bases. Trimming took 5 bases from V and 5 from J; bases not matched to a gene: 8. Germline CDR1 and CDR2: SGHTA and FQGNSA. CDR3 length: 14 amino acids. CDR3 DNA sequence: TGTGCCAGCAGCGCAGGGGGTCCATGGGAGACCCAGTACTTC. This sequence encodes CASSAGGPWETQYF.

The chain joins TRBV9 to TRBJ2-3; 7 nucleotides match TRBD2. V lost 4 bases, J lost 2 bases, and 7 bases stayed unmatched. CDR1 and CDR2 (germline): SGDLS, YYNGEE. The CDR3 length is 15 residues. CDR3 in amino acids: CASSYSSGDTDTQYF. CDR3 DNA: TGTGCCAGCAGCTACTCTAGCGGTGACACAGATACGCAGTATTTT.

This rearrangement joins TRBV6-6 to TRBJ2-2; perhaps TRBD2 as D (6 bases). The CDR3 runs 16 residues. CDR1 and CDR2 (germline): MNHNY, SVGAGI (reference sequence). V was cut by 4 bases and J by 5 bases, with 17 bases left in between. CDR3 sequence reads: CASSSPIGGNTGELFF. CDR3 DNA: TGTGCCAGCAGTTCCCCGATCGGAGGGAATACCGGGGAGCTGTTTTTT.

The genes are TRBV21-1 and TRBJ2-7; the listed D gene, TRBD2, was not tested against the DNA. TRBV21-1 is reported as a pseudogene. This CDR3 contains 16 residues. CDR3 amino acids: CASSGSTSGDSYEQYF. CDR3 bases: TGTGCCAGCAGCGGATCGACTAGCGGAGATTCTTACGAGCAGTACTTC.

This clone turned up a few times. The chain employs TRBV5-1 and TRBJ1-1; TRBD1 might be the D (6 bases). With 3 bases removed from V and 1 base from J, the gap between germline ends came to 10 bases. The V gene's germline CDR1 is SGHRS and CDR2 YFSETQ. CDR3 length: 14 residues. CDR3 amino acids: CASSSQGGNTEAFF. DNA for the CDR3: TGCGCCAGCAGCTCCCAAGGGGGGAACACTGAAGCTTTCTTT.

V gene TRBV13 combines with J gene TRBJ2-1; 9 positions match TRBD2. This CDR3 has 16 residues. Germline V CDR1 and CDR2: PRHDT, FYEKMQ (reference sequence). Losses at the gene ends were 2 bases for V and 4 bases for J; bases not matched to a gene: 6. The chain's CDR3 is CASSLILRGGYNEQFF. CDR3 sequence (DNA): TGTGCCAGCAGCTTAATCCTGCGGGGGGGTTACAATGAGCAGTTCTTC.

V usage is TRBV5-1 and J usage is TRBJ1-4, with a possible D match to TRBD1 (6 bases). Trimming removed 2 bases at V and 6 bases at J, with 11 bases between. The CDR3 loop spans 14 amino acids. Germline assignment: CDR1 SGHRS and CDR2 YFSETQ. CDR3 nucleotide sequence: TGCGCCAGCAGCTTTACAGGGTCGGATGAAAAACTGTTTTTT. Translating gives CASSFTGSDEKLFF.

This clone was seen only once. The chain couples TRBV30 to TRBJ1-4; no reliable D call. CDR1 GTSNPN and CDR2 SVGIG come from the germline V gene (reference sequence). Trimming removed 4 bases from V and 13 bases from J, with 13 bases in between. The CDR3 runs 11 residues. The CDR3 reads CAWTLGGRLFF. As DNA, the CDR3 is TGTGCCTGGACCCTAGGAGGAAGACTGTTTTTT.

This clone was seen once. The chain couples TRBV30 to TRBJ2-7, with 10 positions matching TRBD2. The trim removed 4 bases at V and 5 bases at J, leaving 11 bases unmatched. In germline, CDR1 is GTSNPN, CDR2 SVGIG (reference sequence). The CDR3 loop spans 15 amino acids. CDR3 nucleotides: TGTGCCTGGATTCCGGCTAGCGGGAGTTACAACGAGCAGTACTTC. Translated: CAWIPASGSYNEQYF.

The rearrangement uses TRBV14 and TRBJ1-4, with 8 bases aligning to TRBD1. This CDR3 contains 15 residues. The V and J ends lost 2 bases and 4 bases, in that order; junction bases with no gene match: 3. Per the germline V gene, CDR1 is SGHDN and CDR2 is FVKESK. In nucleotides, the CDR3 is TGTGCCAGCAGCCAATGGACAGGGAATAATGAAAAACTGTTTTTT. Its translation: CASSQWTGNNEKLFF.

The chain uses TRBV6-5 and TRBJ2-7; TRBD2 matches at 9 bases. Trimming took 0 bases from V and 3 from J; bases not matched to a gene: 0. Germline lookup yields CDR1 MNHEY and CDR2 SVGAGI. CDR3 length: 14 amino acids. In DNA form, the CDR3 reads TGTGCCAGCAGTTACTCAGCGGGAGGCTACGAGCAGTACTTC. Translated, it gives CASSYSAGGYEQYF.

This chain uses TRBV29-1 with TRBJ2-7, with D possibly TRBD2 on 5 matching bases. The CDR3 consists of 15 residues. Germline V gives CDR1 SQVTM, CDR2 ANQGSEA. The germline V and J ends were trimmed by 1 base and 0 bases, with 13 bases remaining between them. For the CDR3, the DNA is TGCAGCGTTGAAGGAATCAGCGGAGCCTCCTACGAGCAGTACTTC. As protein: CSVEGISGASYEQYF.

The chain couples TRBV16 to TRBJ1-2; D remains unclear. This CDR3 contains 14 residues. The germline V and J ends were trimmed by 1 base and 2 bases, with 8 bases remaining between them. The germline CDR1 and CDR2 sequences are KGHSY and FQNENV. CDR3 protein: CASSQLLTNYGYTF. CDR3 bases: TGTGCCAGCAGCCAATTACTAACGAACTATGGCTACACCTTC.

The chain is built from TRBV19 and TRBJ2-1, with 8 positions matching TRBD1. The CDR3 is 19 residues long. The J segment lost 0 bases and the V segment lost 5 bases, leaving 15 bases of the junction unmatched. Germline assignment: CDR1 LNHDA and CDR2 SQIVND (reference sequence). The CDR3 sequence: CASSHIGQGLIGSYNEQFF. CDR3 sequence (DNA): TGTGCCAGTAGTCACATTGGACAGGGTTTAATCGGCTCCTACAATGAGCAGTTCTTC.

The CDR3 is CASGLVSGPSYEQYF. The CDR3 DNA sequence: TGTGCTAGTGGTTTGGTTAGCGGGCCTTCCTACGAGCAGTACTTC. This chain connects TRBV12-5 to TRBJ2-7; 7 bases are shared with TRBD2. The ends lost 0 bases at V and 1 base at J; junction bases unmatched: 3. Germline V CDR1 and CDR2: LGHNT, FRNRAP. CDR3 size: 15 residues.